The rows below give T cell receptor beta chains drawn from one sample of a study of cytomegalovirus exposure and HLA in healthy donors. Profiled with immunoSEQ multiplex PCR; TCRdb holds only in-frame clones, not every one. The sample lists 100,000 or so clones, around 73% occurring once. The specimen was PBMCs. These TCRs come from a man aged 25 to 40 in good health and CMV-seronegative. Both conserved end residues are part of each CDR3. D genes are given only for firm matches.

V	D	J	CDR3
TRBV7-9	-	TRBJ1-2	CASSFFSGYGYTF
TRBV7-6	-	TRBJ1-1	CASSLEDEAFF
TRBV7-2	TRBD1	TRBJ2-3	CASSLITGGTDTQYF
TRBV7-6	-	TRBJ2-5	CASSGETQYF
TRBV5-6	TRBD1	TRBJ1-2	CASSLEGALYTF
TRBV19	TRBD1	TRBJ1-5	CASNPPQGDRGRRQPQHF
TRBV27	-	TRBJ1-1	CASSPVVGGTEAFF
TRBV2	TRBD1	TRBJ2-2	CASRSRDRANTGELFF
TRBV9	-	TRBJ1-4	CASSVAPQVSEKLFF
TRBV4-3	-	TRBJ1-1	CASTLNPPGGTEAFF
TRBV29-1	-	TRBJ2-2	CSVPNGNTGELFF
TRBV2	TRBD1	TRBJ2-5	CASSERTGRETQYF
TRBV19	TRBD1	TRBJ1-5	CASNSGTGSQPQHF
TRBV19	-	TRBJ1-5	CASSIDLEGPNQPQHF
TRBV7-2	-	TRBJ1-1	CASSSHEVSLNTEAFF
TRBV6-6	TRBD1	TRBJ1-5	CASTPRTGSNQPQHF